This T cell receptor beta chain was obtained from a study of blood T cell repertoires in COVID-19. Some clones are missing from TCRdb's copy, which holds only in-frame ones; the method was immunoSEQ multiplex PCR. The profile shows hundreds of thousands of clones, roughly 85% of them singletons. The TCR was taken from a man aged 45-60 years with COVID-19, enrolled during active disease. The sequenced sample consisted of peripheral blood.

The CDR3 spells CASRVGLESYEQYF. The CDR3 coding sequence is TGTGCCAGCAGGGTGGGACTGGAATCTTACGAGCAGTACTTC. The genes are TRBV28 and TRBJ2-7; TRBD2 is a possible D gene (6 bases). The length of the CDR3 is 14 residues. Between the trimmed V and J ends, which lost 6 bases and 4 bases, there was a span of 16 bases. The germline V gene has CDR1 MDHEN and CDR2 SYDVKM. The whole variable domain, remainder taken from reference TRBV28 and TRBJ2-7, is DVKVTQSSRYLVKRTGEKVFLECVQDMDHENMFWYRQDPGLGLRLIYFSYDVKMKEKGDIPEGYSVSREKKERFSLILESASTNQTSMYLCASRVGLESYEQYFGPGTRLTVT.